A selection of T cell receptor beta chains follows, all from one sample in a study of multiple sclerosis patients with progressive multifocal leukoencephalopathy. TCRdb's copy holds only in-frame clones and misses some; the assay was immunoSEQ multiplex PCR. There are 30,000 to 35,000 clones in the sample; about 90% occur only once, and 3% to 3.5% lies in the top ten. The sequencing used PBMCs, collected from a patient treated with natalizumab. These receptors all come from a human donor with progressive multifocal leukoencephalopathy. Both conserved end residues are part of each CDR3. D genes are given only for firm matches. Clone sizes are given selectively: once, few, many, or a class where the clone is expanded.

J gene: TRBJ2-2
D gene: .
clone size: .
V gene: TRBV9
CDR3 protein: CASSVGNTGELFF
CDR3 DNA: TGTGCCAGCAGCGTAGGGAACACCGGGGAGCTGTTTTTT

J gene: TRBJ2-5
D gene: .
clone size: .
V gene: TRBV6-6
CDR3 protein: CASSPDSQETQYF
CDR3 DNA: TGTGCCAGCAGTCCAGACAGCCAAGAGACCCAGTACTTC

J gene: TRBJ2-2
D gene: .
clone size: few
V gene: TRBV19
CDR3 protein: CASRTGSNTGELFF
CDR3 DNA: TGTGCCAGTAGGACAGGCTCCAACACCGGGGAGCTGTTTTTT

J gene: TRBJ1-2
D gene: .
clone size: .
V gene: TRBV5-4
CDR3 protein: CASSNSRASGYTF
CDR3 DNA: TGTGCCAGCAGCAACAGTCGCGCGTCTGGCTACACCTTC

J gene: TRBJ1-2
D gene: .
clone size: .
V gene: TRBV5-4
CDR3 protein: CASSLYRSYGYTF
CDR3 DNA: TGTGCCAGCAGCTTGTACAGAAGCTATGGCTACACCTTC

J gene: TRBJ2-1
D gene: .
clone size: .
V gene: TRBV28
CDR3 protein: CASRVRVTANNEQFF
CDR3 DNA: TGTGCCAGCAGGGTGCGTGTCACCGCCAACAATGAGCAGTTCTTC

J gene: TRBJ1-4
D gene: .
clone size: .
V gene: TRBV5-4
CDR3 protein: CASSLGGTNEKLFF
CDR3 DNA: TGTGCCAGCAGCCTAGGGGGGACTAATGAAAAACTGTTTTTT

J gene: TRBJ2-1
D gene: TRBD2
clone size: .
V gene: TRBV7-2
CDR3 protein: CASSRLTSGGEQFF
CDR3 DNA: TGTGCCAGCAGCCGTCTGACTAGCGGGGGGGAGCAGTTCTTC

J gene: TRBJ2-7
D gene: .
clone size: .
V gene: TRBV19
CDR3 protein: CASHRGSYEQYF
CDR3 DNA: TGTGCCAGTCACCGGGGCTCCTACGAGCAGTACTTC

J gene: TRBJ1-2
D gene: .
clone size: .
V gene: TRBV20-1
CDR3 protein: CSAESDGYTF
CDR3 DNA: TGCAGTGCCGAGAGTGATGGCTACACCTTC

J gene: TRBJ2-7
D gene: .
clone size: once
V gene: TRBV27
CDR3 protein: CASSLGGEQYF
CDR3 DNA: TGTGCCAGCAGTTTAGGTGGGGAGCAGTACTTC

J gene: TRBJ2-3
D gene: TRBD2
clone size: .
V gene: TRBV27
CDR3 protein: CASSLGWRRGSTDTQYF
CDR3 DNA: TGTGCCAGCAGTTTGGGCTGGAGGCGGGGGAGCACAGATACGCAGTATTTT

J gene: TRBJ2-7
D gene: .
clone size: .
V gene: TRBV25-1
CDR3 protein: CASRGPTYEQYF
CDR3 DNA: TGTGCCAGTCGGGGACCAACCTACGAGCAGTACTTC

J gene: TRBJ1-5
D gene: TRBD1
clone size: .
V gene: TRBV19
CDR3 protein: CASTDGQGAAQPQHF
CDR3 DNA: TGTGCCAGTACCGACGGACAGGGGGCCGCTCAGCCCCAGCATTTT

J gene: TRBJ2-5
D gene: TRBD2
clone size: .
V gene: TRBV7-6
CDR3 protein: CASSFFEDATSGNQTQYF
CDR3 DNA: TGTGCCAGCAGCTTTTTCGAGGATGCGACTAGCGGGAATCAGACCCAGTACTTC

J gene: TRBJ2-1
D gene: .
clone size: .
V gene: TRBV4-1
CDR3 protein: CASSQVDVVSYNEQFF
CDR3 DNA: TGCGCCAGCAGCCAAGTCGACGTAGTCTCCTACAATGAGCAGTTCTTC